Following are 28 T cell receptor beta chains from one sample sequenced in a study of CD8+CD57+ T cells in acquired aplastic anemia. Genomic DNA acted as the template from which TCR beta VDJ combination and CDR3 sequence profiling were carried out. TCRdb used MiXCR to reprocess the reads, holding one entry per CDR3 protein. The table has 200,000 to 300,000 distinct CDR3 sequences, approximately 45% seen once; the top ten hold 7.8%. All sequencing subjects had displayed CD8+CD57+ cell expansion on flow cytometry. The sample taken for sequencing was sorted CD4+, CD8+, or CD8+CD57+ T cells (not recorded which) from PBMCs. Receptors were obtained from a human donor with aplastic anemia.

As for this clonotype: A much larger clonotype is one base distant, so this may be a read error. The chain recombines TRBV7-9 with TRBJ2-7; possible D gene TRBD1, 5 bases. Germline-derived CDR1 and CDR2 are SEHNR and FQNEAQ (reference sequence). The CDR3 has 13 residues. The CDR3 protein is CASSQGDSYEQCF. CDR3 nucleotides: TGTGCCAGCAGCCAGGGCGACTCCTACGAGCAGTGCTTC.

There are many counts of this clonotype. The chain joins TRBV29-1 to TRBJ2-7; 10 nucleotides match TRBD2. V dropped 4 bases and J dropped 5; count of bases not matched to a gene: 11. This CDR3 contains 15 residues. Looked up from germline, CDR1 is SQVTM and CDR2 is ANQGSEA. CDR3 DNA sequence: TGCAGCGTTGGCCAGCGGGGGGGTTTAGGTGACGAGCAGTACTTC. It encodes CSVGQRGGLGDEQYF.

In nucleotides, the CDR3 is TGTGCCACCAGCAGCCTCAGGGGGGCCTACGAGCAGTACTTC. This translates into CATSSLRGAYEQYF. The chain employs TRBV15 and TRBJ2-7; a possible D gene is TRBD1 (7 bases). V shed 3 bases and J shed 2 bases, with 11 bases lying between them. The germline V gene encodes CDR1 LNHNV and CDR2 YYDKDF (reference sequence). This CDR3 has 14 amino acids.

The chain recombines TRBV11-3 with TRBJ2-7; maybe TRBD2 (6 bases). Germline V CDR1 and CDR2: SGHNT, YENEEA. The CDR3 loop spans 14 amino acids. The V end lost 7 bases, the J end lost 2 bases, and 15 bases lay between the germline ends. Written as DNA, the CDR3 is TGTGCCAGCACCCCCAGTCCGGGGGCCTACGAGCAGTACTTC. Translation gives CASTPSPGAYEQYF.

This clonotype was recorded many times. The chain carries TRBV7-8 and TRBJ1-1, with D possibly being TRBD1 (6 bases). Trimming left V 1 base short and J 8 bases short, with 11 bases between. There are 13 residues in the CDR3. Germline V gives CDR1 SGHVS, CDR2 FQNEAQ. The CDR3 protein is CASSLVGGREAFF. CDR3 sequence (DNA): TGTGCCAGCAGCTTAGTGGGGGGGCGAGAAGCTTTCTTT.

This chain connects TRBV3-1 to TRBJ2-5, with 9 bases fitting TRBD1. Germline trimming cut 0 bases from V and 4 bases from J; bases unmatched to any gene: 6. The CDR3 runs to 16 residues. Germline CDR1 is LGHDT and CDR2 is YNNKEL (reference sequence). CDR3 coding DNA: TGTGCCAGCAGCCAAGATCGAACAGGGGGCAGAGAGACCCAGTACTTC. It is translated as CASSQDRTGGRETQYF.

This clonotype was observed a few times. The genes are TRBV28 and TRBJ1-2; D call uncertain. The V gene lost 3 bases and the J gene lost 3 bases, with 17 bases spanning the gap. CDR3 length: 16 amino acids. Germline values: CDR1 MDHEN, CDR2 SYDVKM. The CDR3 sequence is CASSFVLKRVDYGYTF. The CDR3 coding sequence is TGTGCCAGCAGTTTTGTGTTAAAAAGGGTGGACTATGGCTACACCTTC.

This clonotype appeared a few times. One end of the junction varies from germline; a read error may be responsible. The chain links TRBV27 to TRBJ2-1, with 7 nucleotides matching TRBD1. Germline loops: CDR1 MNHEY, CDR2 SMNVEV (reference sequence). CDR3 length equals 13 residues. Written as DNA, the CDR3 is TGTGCCAGCAGTCGGGACAGCTACAATAAGCAGTTCTTC. Its translation: CASSRDSYNKQFF.

The chain uses TRBV3-1 and TRBJ1-1, with D tentatively TRBD1 (6 bases). Trimming took 4 bases from V and 6 from J, leaving 15 bases between them. The germline V gene has CDR1 LGHDT and CDR2 YNNKEL (reference sequence). This CDR3 is built from 14 residues. This CDR3 is CASSPPGTSAEAFF. In DNA, the CDR3 is TGTGCCAGCAGCCCCCCGGGGACATCAGCTGAAGCTTTCTTT. The full variable domain, in which reference TRBV3-1 and TRBJ1-1 provide the parts outside the CDR3, is DTAVSQTPKYLVTQMGNDKSIKCEQNLGHDTMYWYKQDSKKFLKIMFSYNNKELIINETVPNRFSPKSPDKAHLNLHINSLELGDSAVYFCASSPPGTSAEAFFGQGTRLTVV.

The sample holds many counts of this clonotype. This rearrangement joins TRBV11-1 to TRBJ2-7; D may be TRBD1 (6 bases). This CDR3 has 14 residues. V gave up 4 bases and J gave up 3 bases, with 13 bases separating them. Germline CDR1 is SGHAT and CDR2 is FQDESV (reference sequence). As DNA, the CDR3 is TGTGCCAGCAGCTCCGCCGACAGGTTCTACGAGCAGTACTTC. Protein product: CASSSADRFYEQYF.

As to this clonotype: A single base separates this from a much larger clone, so it may be a read error. The rearrangement uses TRBV10-3 and TRBJ2-7, with 7 bases matching TRBD2. V dropped 3 bases and J dropped 2; count of bases not matched to a gene: 16. Germline CDR1 and CDR2: ENHRY and SYGVKD. The CDR3 runs 18 residues. CDR3 region: CAISEYAPVAGPTYEQYF. As DNA, the CDR3 is TGTGCCATCAGTGAATATGCCCCTGTAGCGGGTCCCACCTACGAGCAGTACTTC.

This clonotype has a count of ten or more. This rearrangement joins TRBV14 to TRBJ2-2; possibly TRBD2 for D (5 bases). The CDR3 spans 15 residues. Germline-derived CDR1 and CDR2 are SGHDN and FVKESK. V was trimmed by 6 bases and J by 6 bases, leaving 17 bases between them. In DNA, the CDR3 is TGTGCCAGCAGTCGACGTGGGGAGTATGCCGGGGAGCTGTTTTTT. Its translation is CASSRRGEYAGELFF. Full variable domain (missing parts from reference TRBV14 and TRBJ2-2): EAGVTQFPSHSVIEKGQTVTLRCDPISGHDNLYWYRRVMGKEIKFLLHFVKESKQDESGMPNNRFLAERTGGTYSTLKVQPAELEDSGVYFCASSRRGEYAGELFFGEGSRLTVL.

The chain joins TRBV6-6 to TRBJ1-1; 7 positions match TRBD1. The CDR3 is made up of 14 amino acids. Looked up from germline, CDR1 is MNHNY and CDR2 is SVGAGI (reference sequence). The V and J ends lost 7 bases and 8 bases, in that order; junction bases with no gene match: 13. The CDR3 region has the DNA TGTGCCAGCATTAACCGGGACAGCCGGACCGAAGCTTTCTTT. The encoded protein is CASINRDSRTEAFF.

The V gene is TRBV6-1, the J gene TRBJ1-1, with D perhaps TRBD1 (5 bases). The CDR3 length is 11 residues. V was cut by 3 bases and J by 9 bases, with 8 bases left in between. Germline V gene lookup returns CDR1 MNHNS and CDR2 SASEGT. The CDR3 region has the DNA TGTGCCAGCAGTGACAGGGTTAAAGCTTTCTTT. The encoded protein is CASSDRVKAFF.

The CDR3, as DNA: TGTGCCAGCAGGCCCACTAGCGGGAGTACCCAGTACTTC. It translates to CASRPTSGSTQYF. The J gene is TRBJ2-5, the V gene TRBV7-2; 11 positions match TRBD2. Per germline, CDR1 SGHTA and CDR2 FQGNSA. Trimming removed 6 bases from V and 8 bases from J; junction bases left unmatched: 5. The CDR3 contains 13 residues. The variable domain in full, completed from reference TRBV7-2 and TRBJ2-5, reads GAGVSQSPSNKVTEKGKDVELRCDPISGHTALYWYRQSLGQGLEFLIYFQGNSAPDKSGLPSDRFSAERTGGSVSTLTIQRTQQEDSAVYLCASRPTSGSTQYFGPGTRLLVL.

This clonotype was recorded at least ten times. The rearrangement links TRBV6-1 to TRBJ1-3; D may be TRBD1 (5 bases). Germline V gives CDR1 MNHNS, CDR2 SASEGT. CDR3 size: 15 residues. With 0 bases removed from V and 3 bases from J, the gap between germline ends came to 9 bases. The CDR3 nucleotides are TGTGCCAGCAGTGAAGCAGCGGGGGGTGGAAACACCATATATTTT. Protein product: CASSEAAGGGNTIYF.

This clonotype was counted ten times or more. The chain combines TRBV4-2 with TRBJ1-1; D is unresolved. The CDR3 contains 14 residues. Trimming removed 5 bases from V and 3 bases from J, with 13 bases in between. CDR1 and CDR2 from the germline V gene are LGHNA and YNFKEQ. Here the CDR3 DNA reads TGTGCCAGCAGCGAAACGGTAGGGCACACTGAAGCTTTCTTT. It encodes CASSETVGHTEAFF.

This clonotype was recorded at least ten times. The rearrangement uses TRBV20-1 and TRBJ2-7; D call uncertain. The CDR3 contains 11 residues. V lost 0 bases to trimming and J lost 3 bases, with 3 bases between them. Germline V gives CDR1 DFQATT, CDR2 SNEGSKA (reference sequence). CDR3 nucleotide sequence: TGCAGTGCTAGAGAAGGCTACGAGCAGTACTTC. Translated, it gives CSAREGYEQYF.

Concerning this clonotype: Germline is not matched at one junction end, which may reflect a read error. CDR3 sequence (DNA): TGTGCCAGCTATAGCGGGGGGGGAGTCGATGAGCAGTCCTTC. Its protein product is CASYSGGGVDEQSF. The V gene is TRBV6-5, the J gene TRBJ2-7, with TRBD2 identical over 11 bases. CDR1 is MNHEY and CDR2 is SVGAGI in the germline V gene. This CDR3 is built from 14 residues.

This clonotype was observed at least ten times. The chain is built from TRBV7-6 and TRBJ2-2; D tentatively reads TRBD1 or TRBD2 (6 bases each). V lost 5 bases, J lost 2 bases, and 18 bases lay in between. This CDR3 spans 17 amino acids. Germline values: CDR1 SGHVS, CDR2 FNYEAQ. The CDR3 spells CASSVPLRDINTGELFF. CDR3 nucleotides: TGTGCCAGCAGCGTACCTTTGCGGGACATAAACACCGGGGAGCTGTTTTTT.

This clonotype showed up many times. This rearrangement joins TRBV7-6 to TRBJ1-2, with D perhaps TRBD1 (6 bases). The CDR3 is 15 residues long. V was pared by 5 bases and J by 4 bases, with 17 bases between. Looked up from germline, CDR1 is SGHVS and CDR2 is FNYEAQ. The CDR3 here is CASSPGGQIIYGYTF. CDR3 DNA: TGTGCCAGCAGCCCCGGGGGCCAGATAATCTATGGCTACACCTTC.

The chain has TRBV10-3 and TRBJ2-1, with 9 nucleotides matching TRBD2. The CDR3 is 13 residues long. Germline values: CDR1 ENHRY, CDR2 SYGVKD. The junction had 4 bases not matched to a gene; V was cut back by 5 bases and J by 8 bases. CDR3 amino acids: CAISILAGYEQFF. The CDR3 DNA reads TGTGCCATCAGTATACTAGCGGGCTATGAGCAGTTCTTC.

The chain employs TRBV19 and TRBJ2-3, with D possibly being TRBD2 (6 bases). The V end was cut by 3 bases, the J end by 0 bases, with 16 bases between. The CDR3 has 17 amino acids. Looked up from germline, CDR1 is LNHDA and CDR2 is SQIVND (reference sequence). CDR3 residues: CASSIYGPGASTDTQYF. For the CDR3, the DNA is TGTGCCAGTAGTATTTACGGTCCGGGAGCCAGCACAGATACGCAGTATTTT.

This clonotype was detected ten times or more. The chain is built from TRBV20-1 and TRBJ2-7, with D maybe TRBD1 (6 bases). The CDR3 loop spans 16 amino acids. Germline CDR1 DFQATT, CDR2 SNEGSKA (reference sequence). Between the trimmed V and J ends, which lost 0 bases and 2 bases, there was a span of 17 bases. CDR3 in amino acids: CSARDLHRDRPYEQYF. The CDR3 nucleotides read TGCAGTGCTAGAGACCTTCACAGGGATCGGCCCTACGAGCAGTACTTC.

This clonotype was observed many times. The chain couples TRBV15 to TRBJ1-1, with D tentatively TRBD1 (5 bases). The V end lost 9 bases, the J end lost 1 base, and 12 bases lay between the germline ends. The CDR3 runs to 13 residues. The germline V gene encodes CDR1 LNHNV and CDR2 YYDKDF (reference sequence). As DNA, the CDR3 is TGTGCCACTGAGGCAGGGCCGAACACTGAAGCTTTCTTT. Encoded protein: CATEAGPNTEAFF.

This clonotype was seen ten or more times. This rearrangement joins TRBV3-1 to TRBJ2-7, with TRBD2 matching over 7 bases. Per the germline V gene, CDR1 is LGHDT and CDR2 is YNNKEL (reference sequence). This CDR3 spans 16 amino acids. The V and J ends lost 4 bases and 4 bases, in that order; junction bases with no gene match: 13. The CDR3: CASSPWAGLAVYEQYF. The DNA for the CDR3 is TGTGCCAGCAGCCCGTGGGCGGGCCTAGCGGTTTACGAGCAGTACTTC.

Ten or more counts support this clonotype. The chain is built from TRBV19 and TRBJ2-7; D may match TRBD1 or TRBD2 (6 bases each). V was clipped by 4 bases and J by 3 bases, with 16 bases between them. The CDR3 sequence is 15 residues long. Looked up from germline, CDR1 is LNHDA and CDR2 is SQIVND (reference sequence). The CDR3 reads CASSREDRRRYEQYF. CDR3 DNA sequence: TGTGCCAGTAGTAGGGAGGACAGAAGACGCTACGAGCAGTACTTC. Drawing the rest from reference TRBV19 and TRBJ2-7, the complete variable domain is DGGITQSPKYLFRKEGQNVTLSCEQNLNHDAMYWYRQDPGQGLRLIYYSQIVNDFQKGDIAEGYSVSREKKESFPLTVTSAQKNPTAFYLCASSREDRRRYEQYFGPGTRLTVT.

About this clonotype: With a much larger clone just one base away, this may be a read error. The chain has TRBV20-1 and TRBJ2-2; TRBD1 matches at 8 bases. The CDR3 is 16 residues long. CDR1 and CDR2 from the germline V gene are DFQATT and SNEGSKA (reference sequence). J lost 5 bases, V lost 5 bases, and 13 bases had no gene match. The CDR3 loop reads CSAGGLDRGKTGELFF. The CDR3, as DNA: TGCAGTGCTGGGGGCCTAGACAGGGGTAAAACCGGGGAGCTGTTTTTT.